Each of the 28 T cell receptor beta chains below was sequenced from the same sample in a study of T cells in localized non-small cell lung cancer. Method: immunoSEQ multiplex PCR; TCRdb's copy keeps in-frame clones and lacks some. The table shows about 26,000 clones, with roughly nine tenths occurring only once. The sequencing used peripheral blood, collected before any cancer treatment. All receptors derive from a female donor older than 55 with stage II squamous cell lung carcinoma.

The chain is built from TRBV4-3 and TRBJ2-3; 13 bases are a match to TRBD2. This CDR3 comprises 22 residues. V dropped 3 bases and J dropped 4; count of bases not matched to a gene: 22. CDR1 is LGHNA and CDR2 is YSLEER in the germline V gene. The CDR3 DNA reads TGCGCCAGCAGCCATTCCGCACCCACTAGCGGGGGGGCTAGACGAAGATCAGATACGCAGTATTTT. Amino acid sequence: CASSHSAPTSGGARRRSDTQYF.

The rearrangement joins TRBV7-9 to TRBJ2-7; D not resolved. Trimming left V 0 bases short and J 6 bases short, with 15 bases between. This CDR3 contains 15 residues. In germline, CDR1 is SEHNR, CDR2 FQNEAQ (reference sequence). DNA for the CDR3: TGTGCCAGCAGCTTAGCCTCCCCCGACGTAAGCGAGCAGTACTTC. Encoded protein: CASSLASPDVSEQYF.

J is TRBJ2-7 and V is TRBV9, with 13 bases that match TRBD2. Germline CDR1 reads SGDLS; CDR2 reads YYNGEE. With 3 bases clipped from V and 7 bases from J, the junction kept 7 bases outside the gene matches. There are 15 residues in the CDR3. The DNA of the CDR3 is TGTGCCAGCAGCGCGCGGACTAGCGGGAGAGGTGAGCAGTACTTC. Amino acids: CASSARTSGRGEQYF.

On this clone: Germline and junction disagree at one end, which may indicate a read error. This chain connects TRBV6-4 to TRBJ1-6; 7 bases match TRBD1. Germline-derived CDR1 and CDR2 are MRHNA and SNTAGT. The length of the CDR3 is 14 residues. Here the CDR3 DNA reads TGTGCCAACAGTGTGACAGGGTTTGATTCACCCCTCCACTTT. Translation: CANSVTGFDSPLHF.

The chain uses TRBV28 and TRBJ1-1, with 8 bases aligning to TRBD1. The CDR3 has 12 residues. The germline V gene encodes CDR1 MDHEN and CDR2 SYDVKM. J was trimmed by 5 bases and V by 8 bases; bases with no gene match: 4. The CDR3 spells CASLQGETEAFF. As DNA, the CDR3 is TGTGCCAGCCTACAGGGGGAAACTGAAGCTTTCTTT.

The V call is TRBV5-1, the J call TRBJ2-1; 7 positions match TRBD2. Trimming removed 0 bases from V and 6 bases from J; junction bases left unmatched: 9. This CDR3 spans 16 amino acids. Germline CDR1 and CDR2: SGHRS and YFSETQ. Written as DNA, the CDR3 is TGCGCCAGCAGCTTGGCCGGCGGGGGTTCACTCAATGAGCAGTTCTTC. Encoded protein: CASSLAGGGSLNEQFF.

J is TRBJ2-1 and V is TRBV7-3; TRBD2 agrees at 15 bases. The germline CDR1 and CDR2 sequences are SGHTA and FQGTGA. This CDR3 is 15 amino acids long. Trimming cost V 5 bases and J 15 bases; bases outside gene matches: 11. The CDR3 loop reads CASSKTGTSGGSWFF. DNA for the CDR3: TGTGCCAGCAGCAAAACAGGGACTAGCGGGGGGTCTTGGTTCTTC.

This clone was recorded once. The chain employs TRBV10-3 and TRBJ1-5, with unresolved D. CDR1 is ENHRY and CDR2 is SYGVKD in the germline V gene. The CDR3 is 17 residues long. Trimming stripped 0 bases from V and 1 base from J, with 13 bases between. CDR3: CAISESDRGLSNQPQHF. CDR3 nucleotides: TGTGCCATCAGTGAGTCGGACCGAGGTCTGAGCAATCAGCCCCAGCATTTT.

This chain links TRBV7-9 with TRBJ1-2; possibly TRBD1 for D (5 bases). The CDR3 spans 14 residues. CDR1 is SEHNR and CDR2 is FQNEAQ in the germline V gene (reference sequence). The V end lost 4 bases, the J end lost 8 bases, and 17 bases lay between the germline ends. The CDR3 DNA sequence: TGTGCCAGCAGCTCGACAGCCCTTCATAGAGGCTACACCTTC. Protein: CASSSTALHRGYTF.

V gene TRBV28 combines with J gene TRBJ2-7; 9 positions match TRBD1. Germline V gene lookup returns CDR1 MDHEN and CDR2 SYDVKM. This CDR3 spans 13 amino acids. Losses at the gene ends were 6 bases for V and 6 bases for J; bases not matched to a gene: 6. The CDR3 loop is CASSSGTGREQYF. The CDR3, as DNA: TGTGCCAGCAGCTCCGGGACAGGGCGCGAGCAGTACTTC.

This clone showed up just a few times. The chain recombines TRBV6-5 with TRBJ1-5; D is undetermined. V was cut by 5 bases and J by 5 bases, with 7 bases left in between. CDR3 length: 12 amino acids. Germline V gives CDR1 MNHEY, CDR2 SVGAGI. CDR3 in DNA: TGTGCCAGCAGTGGCCCGGATCAGCCCCAGCATTTT. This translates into CASSGPDQPQHF.

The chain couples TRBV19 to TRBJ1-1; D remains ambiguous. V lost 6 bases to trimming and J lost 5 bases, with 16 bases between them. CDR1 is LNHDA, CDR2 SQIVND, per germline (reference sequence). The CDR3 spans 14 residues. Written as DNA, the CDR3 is TGTGCCAGTAGCTCCGGGGTTATTCGGACTGAAGCTTTCTTT. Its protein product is CASSSGVIRTEAFF.

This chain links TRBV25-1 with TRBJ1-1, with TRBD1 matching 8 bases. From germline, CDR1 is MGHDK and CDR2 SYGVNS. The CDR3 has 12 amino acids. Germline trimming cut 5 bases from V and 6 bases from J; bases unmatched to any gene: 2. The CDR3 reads CASSQGAAEAFF. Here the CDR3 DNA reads TGTGCCAGCAGTCAGGGGGCCGCTGAAGCTTTCTTT.

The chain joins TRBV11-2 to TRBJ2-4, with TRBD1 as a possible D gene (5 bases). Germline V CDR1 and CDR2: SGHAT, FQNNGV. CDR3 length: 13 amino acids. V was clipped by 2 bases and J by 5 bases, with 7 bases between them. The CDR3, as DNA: TGTGCCAGCAGCTTATCCAGGGAAAACATTCAGTACTTC. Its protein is CASSLSRENIQYF.

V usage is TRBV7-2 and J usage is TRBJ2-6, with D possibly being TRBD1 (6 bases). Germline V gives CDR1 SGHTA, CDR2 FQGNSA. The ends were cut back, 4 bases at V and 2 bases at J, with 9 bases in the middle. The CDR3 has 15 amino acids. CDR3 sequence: CASSWRTAGANVLTF. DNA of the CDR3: TGTGCCAGCAGCTGGCGGACAGCTGGGGCCAACGTCCTGACTTTC.

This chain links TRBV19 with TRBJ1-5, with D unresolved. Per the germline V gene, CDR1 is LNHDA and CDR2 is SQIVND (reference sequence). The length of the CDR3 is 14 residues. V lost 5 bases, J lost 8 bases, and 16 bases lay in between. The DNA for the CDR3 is TGTGCCAGTAGTTTACGGGTCGGATCGGAGCCCCAGCATTTT. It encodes CASSLRVGSEPQHF. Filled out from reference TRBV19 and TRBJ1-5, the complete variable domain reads DGGITQSPKYLFRKEGQNVTLSCEQNLNHDAMYWYRQDPGQGLRLIYYSQIVNDFQKGDIAEGYSVSREKKESFPLTVTSAQKNPTAFYLCASSLRVGSEPQHFGDGTRLSIL.

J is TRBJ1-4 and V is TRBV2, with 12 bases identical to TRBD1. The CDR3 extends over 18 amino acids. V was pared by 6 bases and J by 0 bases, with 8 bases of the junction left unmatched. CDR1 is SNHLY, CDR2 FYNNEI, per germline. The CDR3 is CASRRGTGGIATNEKLFF. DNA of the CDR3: TGTGCCAGCAGGAGGGGGACAGGGGGCATCGCAACTAATGAAAAACTGTTTTTT.

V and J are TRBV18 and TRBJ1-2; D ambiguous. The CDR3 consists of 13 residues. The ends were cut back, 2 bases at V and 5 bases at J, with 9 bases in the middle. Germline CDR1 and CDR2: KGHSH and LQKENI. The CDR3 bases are TGTGCCAGCTCACCAGTAACAGTTTATGGCTACACCTTC. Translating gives CASSPVTVYGYTF.

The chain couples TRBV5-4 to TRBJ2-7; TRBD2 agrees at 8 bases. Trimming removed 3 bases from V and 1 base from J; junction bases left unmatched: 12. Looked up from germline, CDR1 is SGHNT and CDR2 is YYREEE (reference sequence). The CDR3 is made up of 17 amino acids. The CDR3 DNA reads TGTGCCAGCAGCTCGGTAGGCGGGAGGCAAGTGTCCTACGAGCAGTACTTC. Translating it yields CASSSVGGRQVSYEQYF.

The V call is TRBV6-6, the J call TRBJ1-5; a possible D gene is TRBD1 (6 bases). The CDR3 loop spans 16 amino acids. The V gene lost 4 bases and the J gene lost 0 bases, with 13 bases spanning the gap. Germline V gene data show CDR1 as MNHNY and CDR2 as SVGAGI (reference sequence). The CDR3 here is CASSSFGQLSNQPQHF. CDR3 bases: TGTGCCAGCAGTTCCTTCGGACAGCTTAGCAATCAGCCCCAGCATTTT.

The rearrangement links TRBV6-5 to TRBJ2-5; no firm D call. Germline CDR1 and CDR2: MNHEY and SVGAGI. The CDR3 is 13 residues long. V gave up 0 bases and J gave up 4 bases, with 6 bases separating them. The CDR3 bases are TGTGCCAGCAGTTACTCGAGTCCAGAGACCCAGTACTTC. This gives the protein CASSYSSPETQYF.

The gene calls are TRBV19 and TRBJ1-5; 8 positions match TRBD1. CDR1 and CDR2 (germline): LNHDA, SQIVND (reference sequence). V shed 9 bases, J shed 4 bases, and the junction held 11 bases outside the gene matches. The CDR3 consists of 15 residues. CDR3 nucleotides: TGTGCCAGCCGTCCTCCGGACAGGGTGAATCAGCCCCAGCATTTT. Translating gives CASRPPDRVNQPQHF.

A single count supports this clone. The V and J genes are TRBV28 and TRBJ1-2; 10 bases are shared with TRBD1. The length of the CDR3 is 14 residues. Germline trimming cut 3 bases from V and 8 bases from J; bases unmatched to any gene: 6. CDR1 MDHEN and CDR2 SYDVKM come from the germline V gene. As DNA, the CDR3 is TGTGCCAGCAGTTTGACCGGGACAGGGGCCGGCTACACCTTC. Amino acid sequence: CASSLTGTGAGYTF.

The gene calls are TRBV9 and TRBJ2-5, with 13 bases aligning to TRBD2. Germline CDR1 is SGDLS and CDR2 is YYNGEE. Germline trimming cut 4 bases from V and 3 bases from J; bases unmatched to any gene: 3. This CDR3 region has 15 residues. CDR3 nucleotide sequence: TGTGCCAGCAGCCCAGGGACTAGCGGGAAAGAGACCCAGTACTTC. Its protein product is CASSPGTSGKETQYF.

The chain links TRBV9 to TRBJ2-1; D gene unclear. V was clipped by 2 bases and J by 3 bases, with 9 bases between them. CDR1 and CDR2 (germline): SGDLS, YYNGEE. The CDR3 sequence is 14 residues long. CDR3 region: CASSVGKGYNEQFF. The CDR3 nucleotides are TGTGCCAGCAGCGTCGGAAAGGGCTACAATGAGCAGTTCTTC.

For the CDR3, the DNA is TGTGCCAGCAGCCCCCGGACTAGCGGGAGAGGTTCCGGGGAGCTGTTTTTT. Translation: CASSPRTSGRGSGELFF. V and J are TRBV7-9 and TRBJ2-2; 13 bases align to TRBD2. Trimming cost V 5 bases and J 6 bases; bases outside gene matches: 9. This CDR3 comprises 17 residues. Germline V gene sequence: CDR1 SEHNR, CDR2 FQNEAQ (reference sequence). Complete variable domain (other parts from reference TRBV7-9 and TRBJ2-2): DTGVSQNPRHKITKRGQNVTFRCDPISEHNRLYWYRQTLGQGPEFLTYFQNEAQLEKSRLLSDRFSAERPKGSFSTLEIQRTEQGDSAMYLCASSPRTSGRGSGELFFGEGSRLTVL.

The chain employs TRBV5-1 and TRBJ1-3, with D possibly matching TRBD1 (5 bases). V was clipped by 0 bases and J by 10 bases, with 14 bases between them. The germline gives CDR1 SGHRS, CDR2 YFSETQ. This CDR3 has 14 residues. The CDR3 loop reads CASSLGTEGKTIYF. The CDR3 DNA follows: TGCGCCAGCAGCTTGGGTACCGAGGGGAAAACCATATATTTT.

The CDR3 nucleotides are TGCGCCAGCAGTGAGAACAGGGCGAACACCGGGGAGCTGTTTTTT. It codes for CASSENRANTGELFF. The rearrangement uses TRBV10-1 and TRBJ2-2; D might be TRBD1 (6 bases). CDR1 is WNHNN, CDR2 SYGVQD, per germline (reference sequence). Trimming removed 2 bases at V and 0 bases at J, with 7 bases between. The CDR3 length is 15 residues.